This T cell receptor beta chain is from a study of cytomegalovirus exposure and HLA in healthy donors. Study summary: From HLA-typed donors, an early data release held 70 million to 100 million unique TCRs. Most genotyped donors, 65% to 85% of 350 to 500, had Caucasian-associated genetic ancestry.

A multiplex PCR was run with 60 Vbeta primers and 13 Jbeta primers. Repertoires were generated with immunoSEQ multiplex PCR, while TCRdb's copy carries only in-frame clones and drops some. This table has about 120,000 clones, less than 85% appearing once. The CDR3 covers 18 residues. Germline V gene lookup returns CDR1 SGHVS and CDR2 FNYEAQ. Trimming pared 5 bases from V and 7 bases from J, leaving 27 bases between. The chain links TRBV7-6 to TRBJ2-1; the D gene is possibly TRBD2 (6 bases). The sequence derives from a man aged 50-60 years in good health and CMV-seropositive. What was sequenced was PBMCs. CDR3 in DNA: TGTGCCAGCAGCGCCCAGCCCCCGGGACTCAGAGGGAAGAATGAGCAGTTCTTC. This codes for CASSAQPPGLRGKNEQFF. The variable domain in full, with the rest retrieved from reference TRBV7-6 and TRBJ2-1, is GAGVSQSPRYKVTKRGQDVALRCDPISGHVSLYWYRQALGQGPEFLTYFNYEAQQDKSGLPNDRFSAERPEGSISTLTIQRTEQRDSAMYRCASSAQPPGLRGKNEQFFGPGTRLTVL.